What follows are 28 T cell receptor beta chains derived from one specimen sequenced in a study of molecular identifiers for immune sequencing clone quantification. TCRdb ran MiXCR on the PCR reads and lists one entry per CDR3 protein. The sample consists of some 320,000 distinct CDR3 sequences, over 20% of them appearing once. Sequencing was done on a sample of naive CD8+ T cells from blood, with Jurkat cell RNA spiked in. Described subset: FACS-sorted CD8+CD4-CCR7+CD45RA+ naive T cells. The receptors derive from a human donor in good health. Some libraries in this study had Jurkat cell RNA spiked in.

The gene calls are TRBV6-2 or TRBV6-3 and TRBJ2-7; D is uncertain. Between the trimmed V and J ends, which lost 5 bases and 5 bases, there was a span of 19 bases. Germline values: CDR1 MNHEY, CDR2 SVGEGT. The CDR3 consists of 15 residues. This CDR3 reads CASSAGPRAAHEQYF. The CDR3, as DNA: TGTGCCAGCAGTGCCGGACCAAGGGCAGCCCACGAGCAGTACTTC.

This clonotype showed up just once. This clone may be a read error of a much larger clone one base away. V gene TRBV27 combines with J gene TRBJ2-3; 9 bases agree with TRBD2. Per germline, CDR1 MNHEY and CDR2 SMNVEV (reference sequence). V shed 6 bases and J 4 bases; nucleotides not matched to a gene: 8. CDR3 size: 15 residues. The CDR3 region is CASSLAGVSPDTQYF. The CDR3 DNA sequence: TGTGCCAGCAGCTTAGCGGGAGTGTCGCCAGATACGCAGTATTTT.

In this sample, this clonotype turned up a few times. A much larger clone is a single base away; this may be a read error. This rearrangement joins TRBV4-3 to TRBJ2-7; the match to TRBD2 covers 7 bases. The germline CDR1 and CDR2 sequences are LGHNA and YSLEER. The CDR3 runs 14 residues. This CDR3 is CASSAGRGSYERYF. The CDR3 DNA reads TGCGCCAGCAGCGCAGGGCGGGGGTCCTACGAGCGGTACTTC.

The chain employs TRBV27 and TRBJ2-7, with 7 bases aligning to TRBD1. The CDR3 has 13 amino acids. Germline CDR1 and CDR2: MNHEY and SMNVEV (reference sequence). V lost 8 bases, J lost 1 base, and 5 bases stayed unmatched. The CDR3 loop reads CASAPTGSYEQYF. The DNA for the CDR3 is TGTGCCAGCGCCCCGACAGGGTCCTACGAGCAGTACTTC.

The J gene is TRBJ2-5, the V gene TRBV7-9; unclear D gene. CDR1 SEHNR and CDR2 FQNEAQ come from the germline V gene (reference sequence). This CDR3 region has 15 residues. Trimming pared 5 bases from V and 2 bases from J, leaving 15 bases between. CDR3 amino acids: CASSPAAGVQETQYF. The CDR3 DNA reads as TGTGCCAGCAGCCCCGCGGCCGGAGTTCAAGAGACCCAGTACTTC.

This clonotype was counted ten times or more. The rearrangement links TRBV4-1 to TRBJ2-7; 7 bases match TRBD2. Germline CDR1 reads MGHRA; CDR2 reads YSYEKL. J was trimmed by 4 bases and V by 4 bases; bases with no gene match: 10. The CDR3 is 15 residues long. The CDR3 loop is CASSPQAGVGYEQYF. Here the CDR3 DNA reads TGCGCCAGCAGCCCACAGGCGGGAGTTGGGTACGAGCAGTACTTC.

This clonotype was recorded many times. The DNA of the CDR3 is TGTGCCAGCAGCCCGGGGGGCACCTACGAGCAGTACTTC. Amino acid sequence: CASSPGGTYEQYF. J is TRBJ2-7 and V is TRBV19, with a weak D call TRBD2 (7 bases). Germline loops: CDR1 LNHDA, CDR2 SQIVND (reference sequence). This CDR3 comprises 13 residues. Trimming cost V 9 bases and J 2 bases, with 14 bases left between them.

This clonotype was counted between two and nine times. The chain joins TRBV11-2 to TRBJ1-6, with D perhaps TRBD1 (6 bases). Between the trimmed V and J ends, which lost 1 base and 4 bases, there was a span of 17 bases. Germline lookup yields CDR1 SGHAT and CDR2 FQNNGV. The CDR3 consists of 18 residues. The CDR3 reads CASSLVKPAGTYNSPLHF. The CDR3 nucleotides read TGTGCCAGCAGCTTAGTTAAGCCAGCCGGGACATATAATTCACCCCTCCACTTT.

This clonotype was recorded at least ten times. The gene calls are TRBV19 and TRBJ2-2; TRBD1 aligns across 10 bases. The CDR3 runs 17 residues. J lost 4 bases, V lost 4 bases, and 9 bases had no gene match. Per germline, CDR1 LNHDA and CDR2 SQIVND (reference sequence). The CDR3 protein is CASSTRDRGPTTGELFF. The DNA of the CDR3 is TGTGCCAGTAGTACAAGAGACAGGGGGCCTACCACCGGGGAGCTGTTTTTT.

This clonotype was recorded many times. The chain carries TRBV27 and TRBJ2-7; D gene unclear. The CDR3 consists of 13 residues. V shed 1 base and J shed 4 bases, with 8 bases lying between them. The germline gives CDR1 MNHEY, CDR2 SMNVEV (reference sequence). The CDR3 nucleotides are TGTGCCAGCAGTTTATTCGGGCCATACGAGCAGTACTTC. It yields the protein CASSLFGPYEQYF.

A note on this clonotype: This may stem from a read error, because a much larger clone lies one nucleotide away. The genes are TRBV28 and TRBJ2-2, with D unclear. The length of the CDR3 is 13 residues. Trimming left V 7 bases short and J 4 bases short, with 10 bases between. Germline V CDR1 and CDR2: MDHEN, SYDVKM. The CDR3 here is CASNWGITGELFF. DNA of the CDR3: TGTGCCAGCAATTGGGGAATCACCGGGGAGCTGTTTTTT.

Worth noting for this clonotype: This may be a read error, as it is one base from a much larger clone. The CDR3 does not end in the conserved phenylalanine or tryptophan, so this is likely a read error. The chain combines TRBV12-3 or TRBV12-4 with TRBJ1-5; 7 nucleotides line up with TRBD1. Trimming at V came to 6 bases and at J to 0 bases, leaving 8 bases not matched to a gene. The CDR3 runs 16 residues. The CDR3 sequence: CASSSGQVYSNQPQHL. The DNA for the CDR3 is TGTGCCAGCAGCTCCGGACAGGTTTATAGCAATCAGCCCCAGCATCTT.

This clonotype occurred many times. The chain links TRBV24-1 to TRBJ1-5; D possibly corresponds to TRBD1 (5 bases). V lost 6 bases, J lost 3 bases, and 11 bases lay in between. Germline values: CDR1 KGHDR, CDR2 SFDVKD. The CDR3 covers 14 residues. CDR3 residues: CATSSGRFNQPQHF. The CDR3 region has the DNA TGTGCCACCAGTTCGGGACGGTTCAATCAGCCCCAGCATTTT.

This clonotype occurred many times. The rearrangement uses TRBV7-2 and TRBJ2-3; D perhaps matches TRBD2 (5 bases). Trimming shortened V by 2 bases and J by 6 bases, and 18 bases separated the two germline ends. The CDR3 spans 16 residues. Germline V CDR1 and CDR2: SGHTA, FQGNSA. DNA for the CDR3: TGTGCCAGCAGCTTAAGGGTGGGCGGGTATTTGGATACGCAGTATTTT. Its translation is CASSLRVGGYLDTQYF. Full variable domain (missing parts from reference TRBV7-2 and TRBJ2-3): GAGVSQSPSNKVTEKGKDVELRCDPISGHTALYWYRQSLGQGLEFLIYFQGNSAPDKSGLPSDRFSAERTGGSVSTLTIQRTQQEDSAVYLCASSLRVGGYLDTQYFGPGTRLTVL.

In this sample, this clonotype turned up many times. The chain combines TRBV7-9 with TRBJ2-3; D may be TRBD1 or TRBD2 (6 bases each). Germline CDR1 is SEHNR and CDR2 is FQNEAQ (reference sequence). This CDR3 has 16 residues. The ends were cut back, 1 base at V and 4 bases at J, with 15 bases in the middle. CDR3 in amino acids: CASSLGAGEAPDTQYF. The CDR3 DNA reads as TGTGCCAGCAGCTTAGGGGCAGGGGAGGCTCCAGATACGCAGTATTTT.

Only a few counts were recorded for this clonotype. This chain joins TRBV4-3 and TRBJ2-7; D may correspond to TRBD1 or TRBD2 (5 bases each). This CDR3 contains 15 residues. Trimming took off 2 bases at V and 2 bases at J, with 13 bases between the two ends. The germline V gene encodes CDR1 LGHNA and CDR2 YSLEER. The CDR3 spells CASSQFPGPTYEQYF. The CDR3 bases are TGCGCCAGCAGCCAATTCCCGGGACCTACCTACGAGCAGTACTTC.

This clonotype was detected ten times or more. The chain carries TRBV5-1 and TRBJ2-7, with 7 bases identical to TRBD1. The CDR3 length is 14 residues. With 4 bases clipped from V and 5 bases from J, the junction kept 9 bases outside the gene matches. Looked up from germline, CDR1 is SGHRS and CDR2 is YFSETQ. CDR3 DNA sequence: TGCGCCAGCAGCATACAAAACACAGGGGACGAGCAGTACTTC. It yields the protein CASSIQNTGDEQYF.

This clonotype was seen many times. The chain recombines TRBV13 with TRBJ2-7; 12 bases align to TRBD2. J gave up 1 base and V 5 bases, and 6 bases lay outside the gene matches. The CDR3 length is 16 residues. Germline CDR1 is PRHDT and CDR2 is FYEKMQ (reference sequence). The CDR3 reads CASSHSGTSGSYEQYF. The CDR3 DNA is TGTGCCAGCAGCCATTCCGGGACTAGCGGGTCCTACGAGCAGTACTTC.

The sample holds many counts of this clonotype. The V call is TRBV7-3, the J call TRBJ2-2; 9 bases line up with TRBD1. CDR3 length: 16 amino acids. Germline CDR1 and CDR2: SGHTA and FQGTGA. Losses at the gene ends were 2 bases for V and 1 base for J; bases not matched to a gene: 2. CDR3 amino acids: CASSLAGQGNTGELFF. Here the CDR3 DNA reads TGTGCCAGCAGCTTAGCGGGACAGGGGAACACCGGGGAGCTGTTTTTT. Full variable domain (missing parts from reference TRBV7-3 and TRBJ2-2): GAGVSQTPSNKVTEKGKYVELRCDPISGHTALYWYRQSLGQGPEFLIYFQGTGAADDSGLPNDRFFAVRPEGSVSTLKIQRTERGDSAVYLCASSLAGQGNTGELFFGEGSRLTVL.

J is TRBJ2-2 and V is TRBV9; 11 bases align to TRBD2. V shed 0 bases and J 5 bases; nucleotides not matched to a gene: 3. CDR1 and CDR2 (germline): SGDLS, YYNGEE. The CDR3 spans 16 residues. The CDR3 nucleotides read TGTGCCAGCAGCGTAGTACTAGCGGGAGAAACCGGGGAGCTGTTTTTT. Its protein product is CASSVVLAGETGELFF.

CDR3 coding DNA: TGTGCCACCAGTCCACGCGAGACTAGCACAGATACGCAGTATTTT. Residues: CATSPRETSTDTQYF. The chain links TRBV24-1 to TRBJ2-3; D not certain. Germline V lookup: CDR1 KGHDR, CDR2 SFDVKD. CDR3 length: 15 residues. The V gene lost 6 bases and the J gene lost 0 bases, with 12 bases spanning the gap.

This clonotype turned up a few times. It may be a read error: a sequence one base away is much more abundant. This CDR3 reads CASSIAGVGYYGYTF. The CDR3 coding sequence is TGTGCCAGTAGTATAGCCGGGGTCGGCTACTATGGCTACACCTTC. The chain couples TRBV19 to TRBJ1-2; D not resolved. The CDR3 has 15 residues. Trimming shortened V by 1 base and J by 3 bases, and 12 bases separated the two germline ends. From germline, CDR1 is LNHDA and CDR2 SQIVND (reference sequence).

This clonotype was detected many times. This chain joins TRBV9 and TRBJ2-7, with D perhaps matching TRBD2 (6 bases). This CDR3 region has 14 residues. Trimming removed 3 bases at V and 5 bases at J, with 15 bases between. Germline V CDR1 and CDR2: SGDLS, YYNGEE. CDR3 region: CASSADLLAHEQYF. The CDR3 nucleotides are TGTGCCAGCAGCGCCGACCTACTAGCCCACGAGCAGTACTTC.

This clonotype was counted between two and nine times. The V and J genes are TRBV11-2 and TRBJ2-2, with TRBD1 as a possible D gene (6 bases). The CDR3 sequence is 15 residues long. V dropped 4 bases and J dropped 1 base, with 10 bases sitting between them. In germline, CDR1 is SGHAT, CDR2 FQNNGV. This CDR3 reads CASSSRDKNTGELFF. DNA for the CDR3: TGTGCCAGCAGCTCCCGGGACAAGAACACCGGGGAGCTGTTTTTT.

In this sample, this clonotype turned up many times. This sequence joins TRBV27 and TRBJ2-2; D call uncertain. Trimming left V 6 bases short and J 6 bases short, with 14 bases between. The CDR3 runs to 14 residues. Per the germline V gene, CDR1 is MNHEY and CDR2 is SMNVEV (reference sequence). CDR3 nucleotide sequence: TGTGCCAGCAGCTTTGAGCCAAGCGCCGGGGAGCTGTTTTTT. The encoded protein is CASSFEPSAGELFF.

As concerns this clonotype: A read error may explain this, as a much larger clone is one base away. The conserved phenylalanine or tryptophan normally closing the CDR3 is absent here, so this likely arose from a read error. The V gene is TRBV19, the J gene TRBJ2-7; 11 bases align to TRBD2. In germline, CDR1 is LNHDA, CDR2 SQIVND (reference sequence). The CDR3 consists of 15 residues. V shed 5 bases, J shed 0 bases, and the junction held 3 bases outside the gene matches. CDR3 bases: TGTGCCAGTAGTCCGGGACTAGCGGTCTCCTACGAGCAGTACCTC. It codes for CASSPGLAVSYEQYL.

This clonotype was counted only a few times. The V gene is TRBV19, the J gene TRBJ1-5; the D is unclear. This CDR3 is built from 14 residues. V was clipped by 3 bases and J by 1 base, with 7 bases between them. CDR1 and CDR2 from the germline V gene are LNHDA and SQIVND (reference sequence). Written as DNA, the CDR3 is TGTGCCAGTAGTATTGGACCGAGCAATCAGCCCCAGCATTTT. Protein: CASSIGPSNQPQHF.

This clonotype appeared a single time. Given a much more abundant clone one base away, this may be a read error. The chain has TRBV24-1 and TRBJ2-7, with a possible D match to TRBD2 (5 bases). CDR1 KGHDR and CDR2 SFDVKD come from the germline V gene. CDR3 length: 17 amino acids. The CDR3 protein is CATSDSDFRGNSYERYF. The CDR3 nucleotides are TGTGCCACCAGTGATTCCGACTTTCGGGGAAACTCCTACGAGCGGTACTTC.